This entry is about one TCR beta chain. These data come from a study of blood T cell repertoires in COVID-19. Across the study: PBMCs, B-cell-depleted T cells, or T cells provided the cDNA or gDNA that made up the material.

V was cut by 3 bases and J by 7 bases, with 4 bases left in between. The germline CDR1 and CDR2 sequences are MNHNS and SASEGT. The CDR3 consists of 11 residues. Original processing methods: Quantification of nucleated cells was approximated via reference gene primer amplification. TCRdb's table, derived via immunoSEQ multiplex PCR, lists solely in-frame clones and lacks some. D and trimming were read from the DNA, whereas the V and J calls and clone size are those reported in that table. The profile shows around 200,000 clones, 87% of them singletons. The study drew participants aged about 18 to 89 years from some 25 US areas.

The receptor was isolated from a man aged 18 to 29 with acute COVID-19. The chain employs TRBV6-1 and TRBJ1-5, with D unclear. The sequenced sample consisted of PBMCs or T cells enriched from blood (not recorded which). The CDR3 here is CASSEAQPQHF. In DNA form, the CDR3 reads TGTGCCAGCAGTGAGGCCCAGCCCCAGCATTTT.